The entry below describes one T cell receptor (beta chain). This specimen includes other DNA sequences encoding the same CDR3. This sample is drawn from a study of blood T cell repertoires in COVID-19. Data came from immunoSEQ multiplex PCR; TCRdb stores just in-frame clones and leaves some out. Of a few hundred thousand clones in the sample, approximately 85% were seen once. This CDR3 region has 13 residues. V lost 1 base and J lost 5, with 8 bases in between. The sample taken for sequencing was peripheral blood. This sequence joins TRBV12-3 or TRBV12-4 and TRBJ1-1, with no clear D. This receptor was identified in a woman in her seventies with acute or convalescent COVID-19. CDR3 amino acids: CASSLGGRTEAFF. In DNA, the CDR3 is TGTGCCAGCAGTTTAGGAGGGAGGACTGAAGCTTTCTTT.